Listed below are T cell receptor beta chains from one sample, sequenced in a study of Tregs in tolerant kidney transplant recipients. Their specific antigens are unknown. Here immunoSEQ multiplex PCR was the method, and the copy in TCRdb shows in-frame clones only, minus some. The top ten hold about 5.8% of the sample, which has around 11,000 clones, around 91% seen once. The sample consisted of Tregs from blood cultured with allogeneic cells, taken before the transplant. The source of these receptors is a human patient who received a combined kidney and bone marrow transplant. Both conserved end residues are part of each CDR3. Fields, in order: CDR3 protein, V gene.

CASSQGTGTSTDTQYF TRBV4-1
CASSDRPITHGYTF TRBV25-1
CASSPGQGFQQYF TRBV6-5
CASSPTAQGGFNTGELFF TRBV18
CASNREETQYF TRBV7-3
CASSPPITRTGELFF TRBV18
CSVETTTTDRGNYGYTF TRBV29-1
CATSREGYSNQPQHF TRBV15
CASSSRDNHSNQPQHF TRBV7-3
CASSLLRTSGRGHEQFF TRBV28
CASSPSIRGSGNTEAFF TRBV18
CASSRAGFTTQYF TRBV12-5
CASSPSPRPSTGELFF TRBV7-9
CASSRGQGNAYEQYF TRBV7-9
CATLSPGSYGYTF TRBV6-5
CASSPPLAGGETQYF TRBV5-1
CASSPPSNPQNEQFF TRBV18
CASKDLFSSYEQYF TRBV7-2
CASKTANTGELFF TRBV28
CASSSWTSGRTGELFF TRBV4-2
CASSQDRGRVNYGYTF TRBV4-2
CASSSSPPGQSHNEQYF TRBV21-1
CASRSSGNTIYF TRBV19
CASSRLLETDTQYF TRBV27
CASSLGQTYEQYF TRBV4-1
CASIGTSGRMTDTQYF TRBV11-2
CASRSGTGYGQPQHF TRBV6-5
CASRRGQPYEQYF TRBV6-6
CAITREGNEQFF TRBV10-3
CASSPLGDSNQPQHF TRBV7-2
CASSDREETQYF TRBV27
CSVGLAGTDTQYF TRBV29-1
CAIPGRNYGYTF TRBV6-1
CASSSRDRGRRTEAFF TRBV13
CASRDRGTEAFF TRBV5-1
CASSLIPNTEAFF TRBV7-2
CASSRGQRETQYF TRBV4-3
CASSPGLGTDTQYF TRBV7-3
CASSPPGQHGYTF TRBV4-3
CASSLGRGTDTQYF TRBV11-3
CASSSKIGLAAQETQYF TRBV27
CASSLRTEVVYGYTF TRBV5-6
CASRLSGTGYGYTF TRBV19
CASSQSGQRTEAFF TRBV5-1
CASRRGDDIQYF TRBV2
CASSLKLDRYPTEAFF TRBV27
CASSRAVGADTQYF TRBV18
CASSFRPGTPFYEQYF TRBV5-4
CASSAKHLAGYTDTQYF TRBV9
CASSFGAGYTF TRBV7-2
CASSLRTAMNTEAFF TRBV11-2